The clone carrying this T cell receptor (beta chain) was counted once. Its matching antigen is unknown. Treatment was busulfan-fludarabine conditioning, a marrow graft, and cyclophosphamide on days +3 and +4. This table comes from immunoSEQ multiplex PCR, and its TCRdb copy is limited to in-frame clones, with some not included. The repertoire consists of some 37,000 clones, with around 80% occurring once and the leading ten covering 7% to 8.5%. The data were obtained in a study of T cells after posttransplantation cyclophosphamide. Study-wide results and caveats: Later blood repertoires were often dominated by clones from the donor CD8+ memory compartment.

This TCR came from a female patient aged 40-50 years who received an allogeneic stem cell transplant from a related donor, was CMV-positive, and had no GVHD. The graft donor may account for some of the T cells. This material consisted of CD4+ T cells sorted from blood, taken just over 1,900 days after a stem cell transplant with posttransplant cyclophosphamide.

As DNA, the CDR3 is TGTGCCAGCAGCTTTCGCAATGAGCAGTTCTTC. As protein: CASSFRNEQFF. V is TRBV7-2 and J is TRBJ2-1; the D is unclear. CDR3 length equals 11 residues. V was pared by 3 bases and J by 6 bases, with 3 bases between. Germline CDR1 and CDR2: SGHTA and FQGNSA.